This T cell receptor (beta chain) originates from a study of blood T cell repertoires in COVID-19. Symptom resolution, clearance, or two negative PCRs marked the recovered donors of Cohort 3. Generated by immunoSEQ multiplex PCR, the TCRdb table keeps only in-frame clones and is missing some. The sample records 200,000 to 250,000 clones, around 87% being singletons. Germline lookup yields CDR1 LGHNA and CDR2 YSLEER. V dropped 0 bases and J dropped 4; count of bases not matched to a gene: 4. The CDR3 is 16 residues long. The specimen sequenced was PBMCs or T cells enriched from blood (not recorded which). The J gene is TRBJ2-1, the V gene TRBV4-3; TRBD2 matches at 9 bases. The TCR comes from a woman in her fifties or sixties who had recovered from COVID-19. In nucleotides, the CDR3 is TGCGCCAGCAGCCAAGAATGGGCGGGAGGGTACAATGAGCAGTTCTTC. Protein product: CASSQEWAGGYNEQFF.